The 2 T cell receptor beta chains in this list originate from one sample, sequenced in a study of glioma-infiltrating T cells after dendritic cell vaccination (dated by TCRdb to about 2016). The label giving this sample's time point can be read as: after dendritic cell vaccination, including at tumor progression/relapse. Libraries were made using the immunoSEQ multiplex PCR assay. This immuneACCESS table, as held by TCRdb, lists in-frame sequences with V and J called but not all clones. Of the missing ones, under half trace to an unresolved V gene in checked studies; the others have no known cause. The sample table contains over 65,000 clones; only one count was recorded for about 85% of them. Clones ranked in the top ten supply 8.5% of the sample. The sample was blood, taken after dendritic cell vaccination. Receptors were obtained from a human donor with glioblastoma.

This CDR3 reads CASSQDVGGGAKDTQYF. CDR3 coding DNA: TGCGCCAGCAGCCAAGATGTGGGTGGGGGGGCTAAAGATACGCAGTATTTT. The chain joins TRBV4-3 to TRBJ2-3, with a possible D match to TRBD2 (7 bases). V was cut by 0 bases and J by 5 bases, with 18 bases left in between. CDR1 LGHNA and CDR2 YSLEER come from the germline V gene. The length of the CDR3 is 17 residues.

The V call is TRBV6-6, the J call TRBJ2-1, with 16 positions matching TRBD2. V shed 5 bases, J shed 9 bases, and the junction held 4 bases outside the gene matches. Germline CDR1 MNHNY, CDR2 SVGAGI (reference sequence). The CDR3 is 15 amino acids. For the CDR3, the DNA is TGTGCCAGCAGTGACGGGACTAGCGGGAGGGCTGAGCAGTTCTTC. It specifies CASSDGTSGRAEQFF.